Listed here are 14 T cell receptor beta chains from one sample, sequenced in a study of graft-versus-host responses after intestinal transplantation. Antigens of these TCRs are unknown. Only in-frame clones appear in the TCRdb table, and some are missing; sequencing was by immunoSEQ multiplex PCR. Here the sample spans about 59,000 clones, about 94% being singletons. Sequenced material: unstimulated CD4+ T cells sorted from spleen or lymph node cells, taken before transplant. Every receptor here comes from a human donor who was the organ donor for an intestinal transplant.

The CDR3, as DNA: TGCGCCAGCAGTACCGGGACTAGCCCCTTAGATACGCAGTATTTT. Translating it yields CASSTGTSPLDTQYF. V is TRBV5-1 and J is TRBJ2-3; the match to TRBD2 covers 9 bases. J lost 5 bases, V lost 5 bases, and 9 bases had no gene match. Germline lookup yields CDR1 SGHRS and CDR2 YFSETQ. The CDR3 contains 15 residues.

The J gene is TRBJ1-4, the V gene TRBV5-1; 7 bases map to TRBD1. CDR3 length: 14 residues. V gave up 4 bases and J gave up 5 bases; unmatched junction bases: 5. In germline, CDR1 is SGHRS, CDR2 YFSETQ. CDR3 region: CASSEGQKNEKLFF. In nucleotides, the CDR3 is TGCGCCAGCAGCGAGGGACAGAAGAATGAAAAACTGTTTTTT.

J is TRBJ2-7 and V is TRBV27; possibly TRBD1 for D (6 bases). Germline CDR1 MNHEY, CDR2 SMNVEV (reference sequence). The CDR3 totals 15 residues. The V end was cut by 8 bases, the J end by 0 bases, with 17 bases between. The CDR3, as DNA: TGTGCCAGCGGCACCCTCAGGGGTAGCTCCTACGAGCAGTACTTC. Translated, it gives CASGTLRGSSYEQYF.

The chain combines TRBV5-1 with TRBJ2-3; unclear D gene. Germline V gene sequence: CDR1 SGHRS, CDR2 YFSETQ. The V end was cut by 2 bases, the J end by 0 bases, with 4 bases between. CDR3 length: 13 amino acids. The CDR3 protein is CASSFDSTDTQYF. CDR3 nucleotide sequence: TGCGCCAGCAGCTTTGACAGCACAGATACGCAGTATTTT.

This sequence joins TRBV5-1 and TRBJ1-4; D unclear. Germline V lookup: CDR1 SGHRS, CDR2 YFSETQ. The CDR3 covers 13 residues. Trimming removed 4 bases from V and 3 bases from J, with 7 bases in between. The CDR3 nucleotides read TGCGCCAGCAGCCGCGGGGCTAATGAAAAACTGTTTTTT. Its protein is CASSRGANEKLFF.

This chain connects TRBV4-1 to TRBJ1-3; no clear D. The CDR3 extends over 18 amino acids. V lost 0 bases, J lost 4 bases, and 19 bases lay in between. Germline V lookup: CDR1 MGHRA, CDR2 YSYEKL. CDR3 nucleotides: TGCGCCAGCAGCCAAGATCCGATCGCAACTGTAGCGGGAAACACCATATATTTT. Encoded protein: CASSQDPIATVAGNTIYF.

J is TRBJ2-3 and V is TRBV4-3; a weak D match, TRBD2 (6 bases). Germline CDR1 and CDR2: LGHNA and YSLEER. This CDR3 has 16 residues. V lost 0 bases, J lost 1 base, and 11 bases lay in between. CDR3 DNA sequence: TGCGCCAGCAGCCAAGAGTCGCAGCGGGGCACAGATACGCAGTATTTT. Residues: CASSQESQRGTDTQYF.

This chain links TRBV6-5 with TRBJ2-7; TRBD1 is a possible D gene (5 bases). CDR3 length: 16 amino acids. The germline V and J ends were trimmed by 0 bases and 0 bases, with 12 bases remaining between them. CDR1 is MNHEY and CDR2 is SVGAGI in the germline V gene. The CDR3 DNA reads TGTGCCAGCAGTTACTCTTCAGGGCTCCTCTCCTACGAGCAGTACTTC. The encoded protein is CASSYSSGLLSYEQYF.

This chain connects TRBV15 to TRBJ2-4; tentatively, D is TRBD2 (6 bases). CDR1 LNHNV and CDR2 YYDKDF come from the germline V gene (reference sequence). Trimming removed 1 base from V and 1 base from J, with 17 bases in between. The CDR3 covers 18 residues. CDR3 DNA: TGTGCCACCAGCAGAGGGGTAGCTGCGGGGCAGGCCAAAAACATTCAGTACTTC. This codes for CATSRGVAAGQAKNIQYF.

The gene calls are TRBV29-1 and TRBJ1-1; tentatively, D is TRBD1 (5 bases). V lost 6 bases, J lost 3 bases, and 14 bases lay in between. The CDR3 consists of 13 residues. Germline V gene lookup returns CDR1 SQVTM and CDR2 ANQGSEA. DNA for the CDR3: TGCAGCGTGGCAGACCGGGGGGACACTGAAGCTTTCTTT. Translating it yields CSVADRGDTEAFF.

The chain carries TRBV2 and TRBJ1-2, with D uncertain. The CDR3 runs 11 residues. Trimming took off 2 bases at V and 3 bases at J, with 1 base between the two ends. Germline V gene data show CDR1 as SNHLY and CDR2 as FYNNEI. CDR3 in amino acids: CASSEYYGYTF. The CDR3 DNA follows: TGTGCCAGCAGTGAATACTATGGCTACACCTTC.

V is TRBV4-1 and J is TRBJ1-2, with 12 bases identical to TRBD1. Germline CDR1 and CDR2: MGHRA and YSYEKL. The V and J ends lost 1 base and 4 bases, in that order; junction bases with no gene match: 7. CDR3 length: 17 residues. CDR3: CASSQVTGQGALYGYTF. The DNA of the CDR3 is TGCGCCAGCAGCCAAGTTACGGGACAGGGGGCCCTCTATGGCTACACCTTC.

The V call is TRBV19, the J call TRBJ2-3, with D possibly TRBD1 on 7 matching bases. Per germline, CDR1 LNHDA and CDR2 SQIVND (reference sequence). The ends were cut back, 3 bases at V and 2 bases at J, with 21 bases in the middle. This CDR3 is built from 18 residues. The CDR3 reads CASSIRGQAGTITDTQYF. CDR3 in DNA: TGTGCCAGTAGTATTAGGGGGCAGGCGGGAACGATCACAGATACGCAGTATTTT.

The CDR3 region is CASSLPFSGVPYNEQFF. CDR3 coding DNA: TGCGCCAGCAGCTTGCCCTTTAGCGGGGTCCCCTACAATGAGCAGTTCTTC. The chain uses TRBV5-1 and TRBJ2-1, with TRBD2 identical over 8 bases. CDR1 is SGHRS, CDR2 YFSETQ, per germline. Germline trimming cut 1 base from V and 2 bases from J; bases unmatched to any gene: 8. The CDR3 spans 17 residues.